Presented here are 17 T cell receptor beta chains from one specimen sequenced in a study of human T cells and chemical hapten exposure (dated by TCRdb to the early 2020s). The library was generated by RACE. These reads were obtained on a NextSeq 500. The public reads were run again by TCRdb, first through fastp at Q25 and then through MiXCR, and only productive beta chains were kept. Entries are consolidated by CDR3 protein sequence, retaining the most common genes and DNA. The sample records about 82,000 distinct CDR3 sequences, about 6.6% of which are singletons. In total, the top ten clones hold around 1.3% of the sample. According to the study, the label for this sample's time point signals: patch test 2, 6 weeks after DPC sensitization. The treatment or condition tag for this specimen amounts to: therapeutic diphenylcyclopropenone sensitization with weekly scalp DPC. The sequenced sample was whole blood, obtained in connection with sensitization to the hapten diphenylcyclopropenone (DPC). These receptors were collected from a woman in her 30s with alopecia areata. Some clones in this sample may be carry-over from other donors' samples.

The table lists this clonotype with many counts. This sequence joins TRBV7-2 and TRBJ1-1; TRBD1 matches at 10 bases. The length of the CDR3 is 16 residues. Germline V gives CDR1 SGHTA, CDR2 FQGNSA. Losses at the gene ends were 1 base for V and 1 base for J; bases not matched to a gene: 3. The CDR3: CASSLGRDRGNTEAFF. The CDR3, as DNA: TGTGCCAGCAGCTTAGGGCGGGACAGGGGGAACACTGAAGCTTTCTTT.

This clonotype turned up a few times. J is TRBJ1-1 and V is TRBV14; a weak D match, TRBD1 (6 bases). This CDR3 is built from 15 residues. Germline CDR1 SGHDN, CDR2 FVKESK. V gave up 4 bases and J gave up 7 bases, with 19 bases separating them. The CDR3 sequence: CASSPDRNWGDEAFF. The CDR3 region has the DNA TGTGCCAGCAGCCCCGACAGGAACTGGGGGGATGAAGCTTTCTTT.

This clonotype was observed at least ten times. The chain recombines TRBV5-1 with TRBJ2-5; D is uncertain. Germline loops: CDR1 SGHRS, CDR2 YFSETQ. The length of the CDR3 is 16 residues. The V and J ends lost 4 bases and 5 bases respectively, with 21 bases between them. CDR3 bases: TGCGCCAGCAGCGTGGTCGGAGATGAGCTATGGGAGACCCAGTACTTC. Encoded protein: CASSVVGDELWETQYF.

This clonotype showed up many times. The chain combines TRBV3-1 with TRBJ1-3; D gene uncertain. V lost 4 bases and J lost 5, with 6 bases in between. The CDR3 contains 12 residues. Germline values: CDR1 LGHDT, CDR2 YNNKEL (reference sequence). This CDR3 reads CASSLQRNTIYF. CDR3 in DNA: TGTGCCAGCAGCCTACAACGAAACACCATATATTTT.

This clonotype has a handful of counts. The gene calls are TRBV7-9 and TRBJ1-1, with TRBD1 identical over 8 bases. From germline, CDR1 is SEHNR and CDR2 FQNEAQ (reference sequence). Trimming cost V 5 bases and J 5 bases; bases outside gene matches: 7. This CDR3 is 14 amino acids long. CDR3 nucleotide sequence: TGTGCCAGCAGCCCGGGACAGGTAGAAACTGAAGCTTTCTTT. Translation: CASSPGQVETEAFF.

The chain employs TRBV6-1 and TRBJ2-3; D is unclear. Trimming left V 7 bases short and J 1 base short, with 12 bases between. CDR1 and CDR2 from the germline V gene are MNHNS and SASEGT. The CDR3 length is 14 residues. Here the CDR3 reads CASKVMGRTDTQYF. The CDR3 DNA follows: TGTGCCAGCAAAGTCATGGGCCGCACAGATACGCAGTATTTT.

On this clonotype: At one of its ends the junction is not consistent with the germline gene, which may arise from a read error. This chain connects TRBV7-9 to TRBJ2-7, with D possibly TRBD2 on 6 matching bases. The CDR3 extends over 14 amino acids. The germline V gene has CDR1 SEHNR and CDR2 FQNEAQ (reference sequence). CDR3 bases: TGTGCCAGCAGCACGGGACTCAGCTCCTGCGAGCAGTACTTC. It codes for CASSTGLSSCEQYF.

This clonotype was picked up a small number of times. V is TRBV20-1 and J is TRBJ2-7; no firm D call. Germline V gene lookup returns CDR1 DFQATT and CDR2 SNEGSKA (reference sequence). The CDR3 loop spans 16 amino acids. V was shortened by 0 bases and J by 2 bases, with 17 bases between the two germline ends. CDR3 nucleotides: TGCAGTGCTAGAGATGCCCACCGGGCAGAGACCTACGAGCAGTACTTC. This translates into CSARDAHRAETYEQYF.

The V gene is TRBV2, the J gene TRBJ1-1, with D perhaps matching TRBD1 (6 bases). The V end lost 6 bases, the J end lost 4 bases, and 15 bases lay between the germline ends. Germline CDR1 is SNHLY and CDR2 is FYNNEI. The CDR3 covers 14 residues. CDR3 in amino acids: CASRGQQVPTEAFF. In DNA form, the CDR3 reads TGTGCCAGCAGGGGACAACAGGTACCCACTGAAGCTTTCTTT.

This clonotype was seen repeatedly, ten times or more. The chain employs TRBV3-1 and TRBJ2-1; the match to TRBD2 covers 12 bases. The trim removed 4 bases at V and 7 bases at J, leaving 5 bases unmatched. Germline-derived CDR1 and CDR2 are LGHDT and YNNKEL (reference sequence). The length of the CDR3 is 15 residues. The CDR3 protein is CASSLLAGGRNEQFF. The DNA of the CDR3 is TGTGCCAGCAGCCTCCTAGCGGGGGGGCGTAATGAGCAGTTCTTC.

There are a few counts of this clonotype. V and J are TRBV5-1 and TRBJ1-5, with TRBD1 matching 7 bases. This CDR3 comprises 14 residues. V was pared by 3 bases and J by 2 bases, with 2 bases of the junction left unmatched. The germline gives CDR1 SGHRS, CDR2 YFSETQ. CDR3 sequence reads: CASSSQGGNQPQHF. The DNA of the CDR3 is TGCGCCAGCAGCTCGCAGGGGGGCAATCAGCCCCAGCATTTT. The variable domain in full, with the rest retrieved from reference TRBV5-1 and TRBJ1-5, is KAGVTQTPRYLIKTRGQQVTLSCSPISGHRSVSWYQQTPGQGLQFLFEYFSETQRNKGNFPGRFSGRQFSNSRSEMNVSTLELGDSALYLCASSSQGGNQPQHFGDGTRLSIL.

This clonotype occurred many times. The chain uses TRBV5-1 and TRBJ2-3; D is undetermined. V shed 3 bases and J shed 5 bases, with 16 bases lying between them. CDR1 and CDR2 (germline): SGHRS, YFSETQ. CDR3 length: 15 residues. The DNA for the CDR3 is TGCGCCAGCAGCTCCGGGCAAGGGTGGGGAGATACGCAGTATTTT. Encoded protein: CASSSGQGWGDTQYF.

Regarding this clonotype: The junction shows a germline mismatch at one end, possibly a read error. The V gene is TRBV5-1, the J gene TRBJ1-2; D gene unclear. The V gene's germline CDR1 is SGHRS and CDR2 YFSETQ. This CDR3 contains 15 residues. The CDR3 sequence: CASSFSVPGNYGYNF. The CDR3 nucleotides read TGCGCCAGCAGCTTTTCGGTACCGGGAAACTATGGCTACAACTTC.

This clonotype was detected only a few times. CDR3 sequence: CASSIHGPSQPQHF. The CDR3 DNA is TGTGCCAGCAGTATACATGGCCCCTCTCAGCCCCAGCATTTT. V and J are TRBV6-5 and TRBJ1-5; no clear D gene. The germline V gene encodes CDR1 MNHEY and CDR2 SVGAGI. The V end was cut by 5 bases, the J end by 6 bases, with 14 bases between. CDR3 length: 14 amino acids.

This clonotype appeared many times. The CDR3 loop is CASSAHRGGEQFF. CDR3 nucleotides: TGTGCCAGCAGCGCCCACAGGGGGGGGGAGCAGTTCTTC. V is TRBV9 and J is TRBJ2-1, with a possible D match to TRBD1 (8 bases). CDR1 is SGDLS and CDR2 is YYNGEE in the germline V gene. Trimming pared 3 bases from V and 10 bases from J, leaving 14 bases between. This CDR3 has 13 amino acids.

The chain uses TRBV2 and TRBJ1-5, with D maybe TRBD1 (5 bases). The V and J ends lost 1 base and 0 bases respectively, with 7 bases between them. Germline lookup yields CDR1 SNHLY and CDR2 FYNNEI. This CDR3 region has 15 residues. The CDR3: CASSEETVSNQPQHF. As DNA, the CDR3 is TGTGCCAGCAGTGAAGAGACAGTTAGCAATCAGCCCCAGCATTTT.

This clonotype has more than one count but fewer than ten. The V gene is TRBV5-1, the J gene TRBJ1-2; tentative D call: TRBD1 (6 bases). The CDR3 covers 14 residues. Between the trimmed V and J ends, which lost 3 bases and 7 bases, there was a span of 16 bases. Germline assignment: CDR1 SGHRS and CDR2 YFSETQ. The CDR3 region is CASSSGTRFGGYTF. CDR3 sequence (DNA): TGCGCCAGCAGCTCCGGGACACGGTTTGGTGGCTACACCTTC. The full variable domain, its missing parts supplied by reference TRBV5-1 and TRBJ1-2, is KAGVTQTPRYLIKTRGQQVTLSCSPISGHRSVSWYQQTPGQGLQFLFEYFSETQRNKGNFPGRFSGRQFSNSRSEMNVSTLELGDSALYLCASSSGTRFGGYTFGSGTRLTVV.